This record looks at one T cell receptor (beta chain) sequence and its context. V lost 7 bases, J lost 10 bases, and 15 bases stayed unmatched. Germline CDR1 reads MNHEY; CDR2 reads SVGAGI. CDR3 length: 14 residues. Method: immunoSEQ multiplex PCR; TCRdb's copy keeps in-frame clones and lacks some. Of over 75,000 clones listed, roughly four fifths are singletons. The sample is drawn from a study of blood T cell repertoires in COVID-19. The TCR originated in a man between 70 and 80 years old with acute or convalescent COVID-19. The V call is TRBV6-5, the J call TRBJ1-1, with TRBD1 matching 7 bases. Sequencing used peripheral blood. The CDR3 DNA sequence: TGTGCCAGCACCCTGCGGGACAGCGGACATCGAGCTTTCTTT. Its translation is CASTLRDSGHRAFF.